The present T cell receptor beta chain was sequenced within a study of cytomegalovirus exposure and HLA in healthy donors. The PCR had 60 Vbeta and 13 Jbeta primers. Under the authors' procedure: The authors later counted approximately 80 million unique TCR beta chains, some 10 million of them shared. Profiling relied on immunoSEQ multiplex PCR, and the TCRdb table lists in-frame clones only, not all of them. V, J and clone size are those of that table, while D and trimming were read from the DNA. The sample lists about 92,000 clones; over 70% were seen once. A few counts support this clone. The antigen is not known. Trimming shortened V by 0 bases and J by 2 bases, and 6 bases separated the two germline ends. This CDR3 region has 14 residues. Germline V gives CDR1 SGHRS, CDR2 YFSETQ. The study, taken as a whole, reports: Several top significant clusters appeared, in a later analysis, to be linked to common viral pathogens. The authors reported that TCR beta sequences could predict HLA-A and HLA-B alleles. These predictions were accurate for most subjects in the first cohort.

This clonotype was sampled from a girl aged 2-10 years in good health and CMV-seropositive. The chain employs TRBV5-1 and TRBJ1-3; D uncertain. Sequencing was performed on PBMCs. CDR3 DNA: TGCGCCAGCAGCTTGGGTGGCCCTGGAAACACCATATATTTT. It specifies CASSLGGPGNTIYF.